This entry lists 18 T cell receptor beta chains sequenced from one sample in a study of CD8 T cells in Susac syndrome. When the RNA was reverse transcribed, random hexamers were used with an input of roughly 0.45 to 1 ug. TCRdb reanalysed the immunoSEQ multiplex PCR reads using MiXCR and keeps one entry per CDR3 protein. This sample carries 70,000 to 100,000 distinct CDR3 sequences, approximately 96% of them seen once, and the ten largest clones take around 0.43%. The sequenced sample was CD8+ T cells from PBMCs. Source of these receptors: a human donor with Susac syndrome.

This clonotype was found once. The rearrangement uses TRBV27 and TRBJ2-2, with D possibly TRBD2 on 6 matching bases. The germline V gene encodes CDR1 MNHEY and CDR2 SMNVEV (reference sequence). Trimming removed 3 bases from V and 3 bases from J, with 8 bases in between. CDR3 size: 14 residues. The CDR3 loop reads CASSLGTYTGELFF. In nucleotides, the CDR3 is TGTGCCAGCAGTTTGGGGACTTACACCGGGGAGCTGTTTTTT.

This chain joins TRBV6-2 or TRBV6-3 and TRBJ2-1; D unresolved. CDR1 and CDR2 (germline): MNHEY, SVGEGT. Between the trimmed V and J ends, which lost 2 bases and 5 bases, there was a span of 1 base. CDR3 length: 11 residues. The DNA for the CDR3 is TGTGCCAGCAGTTACAACAATGAGCAGTTCTTC. This gives the protein CASSYNNEQFF.

This chain uses TRBV3-1 with TRBJ1-1, with unresolved D. This CDR3 spans 13 amino acids. Germline V gives CDR1 LGHDT, CDR2 YNNKEL (reference sequence). Between the trimmed V and J ends, which lost 5 bases and 1 base, there was a span of 8 bases. The CDR3 DNA follows: TGTGCCAGCAGCTTGACCAAGAACACTGAAGCTTTCTTT. This gives the protein CASSLTKNTEAFF.

This chain connects TRBV5-6 to TRBJ2-7; a weak D match, TRBD2 (6 bases). The germline gives CDR1 SGHDT, CDR2 YYEEEE. V lost 1 base, J lost 4 bases, and 9 bases lay in between. The CDR3 has 13 amino acids. The CDR3 protein is CASSLKGGYEQYF. CDR3 sequence (DNA): TGTGCCAGCAGCTTGAAGGGAGGTTACGAGCAGTACTTC. The variable domain in full, completed from reference TRBV5-6 and TRBJ2-7, reads DAGVTQSPTHLIKTRGQQVTLRCSPKSGHDTVSWYQQALGQGPQFIFQYYEEEERQRGNFPDRFSGHQFPNYSSELNVNALLLGDSALYLCASSLKGGYEQYFGPGTRLTVT.

The chain carries TRBV20-1 and TRBJ2-3; unclear D gene. Germline V gene lookup returns CDR1 DFQATT and CDR2 SNEGSKA (reference sequence). Trimming stripped 0 bases from V and 0 bases from J, with 10 bases between. The CDR3 totals 15 residues. CDR3 bases: TGCAGTGCTAGAGATCCCGGAAAGAGCACAGATACGCAGTATTTT. Amino acids: CSARDPGKSTDTQYF.

The chain combines TRBV20-1 with TRBJ2-2; no clear D gene. CDR3 length equals 11 residues. With 5 bases removed from V and 7 bases from J, the gap between germline ends came to 8 bases. Germline CDR1 and CDR2: DFQATT and SNEGSKA (reference sequence). DNA of the CDR3: TGCAGTGCTCTAAGCGTCGGGGAGCTGTTTTTT. This sequence encodes CSALSVGELFF.

The chain uses TRBV27 and TRBJ1-5; D is perhaps TRBD1 (5 bases). CDR1 and CDR2 (germline): MNHEY, SMNVEV (reference sequence). This CDR3 contains 14 residues. V lost 5 bases and J 4 bases, leaving 12 bases between the germline ends. In nucleotides, the CDR3 is TGTGCCAGCAGTCCAGGGAACGGGAATCAGCCCCAGCATTTT. This encodes CASSPGNGNQPQHF.

The table lists this clonotype with a count of one. This sequence joins TRBV20-1 and TRBJ2-3; the D is unclear. The CDR3 is 11 amino acids. V was trimmed by 3 bases and J by 4 bases, leaving 5 bases between them. Per germline, CDR1 DFQATT and CDR2 SNEGSKA (reference sequence). CDR3 nucleotides: TGCAGTGCTAGGGTTGCAGATACGCAGTATTTT. Translating it yields CSARVADTQYF.

The chain recombines TRBV27 with TRBJ2-1; D unclear. This CDR3 is 15 amino acids long. Germline V gene lookup returns CDR1 MNHEY and CDR2 SMNVEV (reference sequence). Trimming removed 0 bases from V and 6 bases from J, with 12 bases in between. The CDR3 bases are TGTGCCAGCAGTTTATCTTCTAGTGTGGGCAATGAGCAGTTCTTC. Translating it yields CASSLSSSVGNEQFF.

This clonotype was detected only once. The chain uses TRBV18 and TRBJ1-1, with a tentative D call TRBD1 (6 bases). Trimming took 8 bases from V and 0 from J, leaving 13 bases between them. The CDR3 loop spans 14 amino acids. Per germline, CDR1 KGHSH and CDR2 LQKENI. The CDR3 reads CASRTARLNTEAFF. CDR3 sequence (DNA): TGTGCCAGCCGGACAGCGAGGCTGAACACTGAAGCTTTCTTT. The whole variable domain, remainder taken from reference TRBV18 and TRBJ1-1, is NAGVMQNPRHLVRRRGQEARLRCSPMKGHSHVYWYRQLPEEGLKFMVYLQKENIIDESGMPKERFSAEFPKEGPSILRIQQVVRGDSAAYFCASRTARLNTEAFFGQGTRLTVV.

The chain uses TRBV4-3 and TRBJ2-7; D is perhaps TRBD2 (5 bases). The germline V and J ends were trimmed by 1 base and 2 bases, with 9 bases remaining between them. This CDR3 comprises 14 residues. Germline CDR1 LGHNA, CDR2 YSLEER. The CDR3 is CASSQGAGAYEQYF. CDR3 bases: TGCGCCAGCAGCCAAGGGGCCGGGGCCTACGAGCAGTACTTC.

The V call is TRBV6-2 or TRBV6-3, the J call TRBJ2-1; possibly TRBD2 for D (6 bases). Germline CDR1 is MNHEY and CDR2 is SVGEGT. Trimming took 2 bases from V and 7 from J, leaving 9 bases between them. The CDR3 extends over 13 amino acids. Written as DNA, the CDR3 is TGTGCCAGCAGTTACATGGCGGGGAATGAGCAGTTCTTC. It specifies CASSYMAGNEQFF.

This clonotype occurred once. The chain joins TRBV20-1 to TRBJ2-3; possible D gene TRBD1, 5 bases. Germline CDR1 is DFQATT and CDR2 is SNEGSKA (reference sequence). The CDR3 contains 15 residues. Trimming shortened V by 3 bases and J by 0 bases, and 13 bases separated the two germline ends. The CDR3 loop is CSASETGLSTDTQYF. CDR3 sequence (DNA): TGCAGTGCTAGCGAAACAGGTTTAAGCACAGATACGCAGTATTTT.

The chain combines TRBV30 with TRBJ2-1; maybe TRBD2 (5 bases). The CDR3 length is 15 residues. Germline V gene sequence: CDR1 GTSNPN, CDR2 SVGIG (reference sequence). The ends were cut back, 1 base at V and 2 bases at J, with 12 bases in the middle. In DNA, the CDR3 is TGTGCCTGGAGTGATACTAGAGTGCCCTACAATGAGCAGTTCTTC. Its translation: CAWSDTRVPYNEQFF.

This chain joins TRBV6-7 and TRBJ1-6; 8 bases agree with TRBD1. TRBV6-7 is sorted into the ORF group, with uncertain function. V gave up 0 bases and J gave up 8 bases; unmatched junction bases: 6. The CDR3 sequence is 16 residues long. The CDR3 loop reads CASSYSPDREDSPLHF. The DNA of the CDR3 is TGTGCCAGCAGTTACTCGCCGGACAGGGAAGATTCACCCCTCCACTTT.

The gene calls are TRBV27 and TRBJ2-6; D could derive from TRBD1 or TRBD2 (5 bases each). Trimming removed 3 bases at V and 4 bases at J, with 10 bases between. In germline, CDR1 is MNHEY, CDR2 SMNVEV (reference sequence). This CDR3 is 15 amino acids long. The CDR3 DNA reads as TGTGCCAGCAGTTTCGGGGCGCTCGGGGCCAACGTCCTGACTTTC. Residues: CASSFGALGANVLTF.

The chain links TRBV5-1 to TRBJ1-1; a possible D gene is TRBD1 (5 bases). Germline CDR1 SGHRS, CDR2 YFSETQ. Trimming took 1 base from V and 11 from J, leaving 12 bases between them. The CDR3 spans 12 residues. The CDR3 protein is CASSLNGGWAFF. CDR3 nucleotide sequence: TGCGCCAGCAGCTTGAACGGGGGTTGGGCTTTCTTT. Complete variable domain (other parts from reference TRBV5-1 and TRBJ1-1): KAGVTQTPRYLIKTRGQQVTLSCSPISGHRSVSWYQQTPGQGLQFLFEYFSETQRNKGNFPGRFSGRQFSNSRSEMNVSTLELGDSALYLCASSLNGGWAFFGQGTRLTVV.

Here the CDR3 DNA reads TGTGCCAGTTACTCGGGGGAAGCTTTCTTT. Encoded protein: CASYSGEAFF. The chain employs TRBV19 and TRBJ1-1; D remains ambiguous. V lost 8 bases and J lost 8, with 9 bases in between. This CDR3 is 10 amino acids long. Per germline, CDR1 LNHDA and CDR2 SQIVND (reference sequence).